Listed below are T cell receptor beta chains from one sample, sequenced in a study of blood T cells in healthy people across ages. TCRdb re-analysed the 5' RACE reads in MiXCR, keeping a single row per CDR3 protein. This table holds under 2,000,000 distinct CDR3 sequences, 49% found once. The sample taken for sequencing was blood. Every receptor here comes from a woman in her 40s in good health. Each CDR3 is given with its conserved first and last residue. The D gene is left open where the match is weak. Not every row has a clone size; where given, it reads once, few, many or a size class.

j_gene | abundance | d_gene | v_gene | CDR3aa | CDR3nt
TRBJ2-3 | NA | NA | TRBV7-2 | CASSLGKGADTQYF | TGTGCCAGCAGCTTAGGAAAGGGCGCAGATACGCAGTATTTT
TRBJ2-3 | NA | NA | TRBV24-1 | CATSDPDEFSTDTQYF | TGTGCCACCAGTGATCCGGACGAATTTAGCACAGATACGCAGTATTTT
TRBJ1-1 | NA | NA | TRBV9 | CASSESGAEAFF | TGTGCCAGCAGCGAAAGTGGAGCAGAAGCTTTCTTT
TRBJ1-4 | NA | NA | TRBV19 | CASSIRTSATNEKLFF | TGTGCCAGTAGTATTCGGACCTCGGCAACCAATGAAAAACTGTTTTTT
TRBJ2-7 | once | NA | TRBV2 | CVSTVDRFYEQYF | TGTGTCAGCACCGTCGACAGATTCTACGAGCAGTACTTC
TRBJ2-1 | NA | NA | TRBV4-2 | CASSHRGVDERFF | TGTGCCAGCAGCCACAGAGGGGTCGATGAGCGGTTCTTC
TRBJ2-4 | NA | TRBD1 | TRBV28 | CASSLTGTGKNIQYF | TGTGCCAGCAGCCTAACCGGGACAGGGAAAAACATTCAGTACTTC
TRBJ2-1 | once | NA | TRBV20-1 | CSARDKYEQFF | TGCAGTGCTAGAGATAAGTATGAGCAGTTCTTC
TRBJ2-7 | few | NA | TRBV4-1 | CASSQFGGRSSYEQYF | TGCGCCAGCAGCCAATTTGGCGGGCGGAGCTCCTACGAGCAGTACTTC
TRBJ2-1 | few | NA | TRBV12-3/TRBV12-4 | CASSLARRRSGVRNEQFF | TGTGCCAGCAGTTTAGCCAGGCGGCGATCAGGGGTGCGGAATGAGCAGTTCTTC
TRBJ2-1 | NA | NA | TRBV7-2 | CAGSSLATNQFF | TGTGCCGGCAGTTCCTTAGCGACGAATCAGTTCTTC
TRBJ1-4 | NA | TRBD1 | TRBV6-5 | CASSYAGRGTGAKNEKLFF | TGTGCCAGCAGTTACGCAGGCCGGGGGACAGGGGCTAAAAATGAAAAACTGTTTTTT
TRBJ2-3 | NA | NA | TRBV15 | CATSRDVGPYTDTQYF | TGTGCCACCAGCAGAGATGTAGGACCCTACACAGATACGCAGTATTTT
TRBJ2-5 | NA | NA | TRBV25-1 | CASSSLRETQYF | TGTGCCAGCAGTTCCTTGCGGGAGACCCAGTACTTC
TRBJ1-2 | few | TRBD1 | TRBV6-1 | CASSEGQGIYGYTF | TGTGCCAGCAGTGAAGGACAGGGGATCTATGGCTACACCTTC
TRBJ2-7 | many | NA | TRBV28 | CASSLSPTYEQYF | TGTGCCAGCAGTTTATCACCGACCTACGAGCAGTACTTC
TRBJ2-3 | once | NA | TRBV6-2/TRBV6-3 | CASSYSQHTDTQYF | TGTGCCAGCAGTTACTCACAGCACACAGATACGCAGTATTTT
TRBJ2-1 | few | TRBD1 | TRBV29-1 | CSVVGQGRGEQFF | TGCAGCGTCGTGGGACAGGGCAGGGGTGAGCAGTTCTTC
TRBJ2-1 | many | NA | TRBV27 | CASSSTGPYNEQFF | TGTGCCAGCAGTTCTACTGGGCCCTACAATGAGCAGTTCTTC
TRBJ2-6 | NA | TRBD1 | TRBV7-2 | CASSPGQIPSGANVLTF | TGTGCCAGCAGCCCGGGACAGATCCCCTCTGGGGCCAACGTCCTGACTTTC
TRBJ2-7 | NA | TRBD1 | TRBV2 | CASSEGGTGYEQYF | TGTGCCAGCAGTGAAGGGGGGACAGGGTACGAGCAGTACTTC
TRBJ1-2 | NA | NA | TRBV7-2 | CASSLVGGRSAPWGYTF | TGTGCCAGCAGCTTAGTAGGCGGCAGATCTGCTCCATGGGGCTACACCTTC
TRBJ2-1 | few | NA | TRBV10-1 | CASSGYGVGMYEQFF | TGCGCCAGCAGTGGGTATGGTGTCGGGATGTATGAGCAGTTCTTC
TRBJ1-5 | NA | NA | TRBV27 | CASRGGLDQPQHF | TGTGCCAGCAGGGGGGGGCTGGATCAGCCCCAGCATTTT
TRBJ2-1 | few | TRBD1 | TRBV6-2/TRBV6-3 | CASSFSGTGFNEQFF | TGTGCCAGCAGTTTTTCCGGGACAGGGTTCAATGAGCAGTTCTTC
TRBJ1-5 | NA | NA | TRBV15 | CATSRDLASYSNQPQHF | TGTGCCACCAGCAGAGATTTGGCCAGCTATAGCAATCAGCCCCAGCATTTT
TRBJ2-5 | NA | NA | TRBV7-9 | CASSLGSAYQETQYF | TGTGCCAGCAGCTTAGGATCAGCGTACCAAGAGACCCAGTACTTC
TRBJ1-2 | few | TRBD1 | TRBV7-2 | CASSSPTGDSYGYTF | TGTGCCAGCAGCTCCCCAACAGGGGACTCCTATGGCTACACCTTC
TRBJ1-4 | once | NA | TRBV27 | CASSRGAGAFEKLFF | TGTGCCAGCAGTCGTGGGGCGGGGGCTTTTGAAAAACTGTTTTTT
TRBJ1-2 | NA | NA | TRBV3-1 | CASSRNRRDGYTF | TGTGCCAGCAGCCGAAACAGGAGAGATGGCTACACCTTC
TRBJ2-7 | few | TRBD2 | TRBV29-1 | CSVTLRSGFRSYEQYF | TGCAGCGTCACTCTCCGTAGCGGGTTTCGCTCCTACGAGCAGTACTTC
TRBJ2-5 | few | NA | TRBV24-1 | CATSDPRPQETQYF | TGTGCCACCAGTGATCCTAGACCCCAAGAGACCCAGTACTTC
TRBJ2-6 | once | NA | TRBV18 | CASSPPVGVGANVLTF | TGTGCCAGCTCACCACCGGTAGGGGTTGGGGCCAACGTCCTGACTTTC
TRBJ2-7 | NA | NA | TRBV28 | CASRLSDPQGLSYEQYF | TGTGCCAGCAGATTATCGGACCCCCAAGGACTTTCCTACGAGCAGTACTTC
TRBJ2-7 | few | TRBD2 | TRBV6-6 | CASSFTREGWEQYF | TGTGCCAGCAGTTTCACTAGGGAGGGCTGGGAGCAGTACTTC
TRBJ1-1 | NA | TRBD1 | TRBV6-2/TRBV6-3 | CASGTGTEAFF | TGTGCCAGTGGGACAGGCACTGAAGCTTTCTTT
TRBJ2-3 | few | NA | TRBV7-9 | CASSWVADTQYF | TGTGCCAGCAGTTGGGTTGCAGATACGCAGTATTTT
TRBJ1-1 | NA | TRBD1 | TRBV18 | CASSPGSGGFMNTEAFF | TGTGCCAGCTCACCTGGGTCAGGGGGTTTTATGAACACTGAAGCTTTCTTT
TRBJ2-5 | few | NA | TRBV7-8 | CASSQTTGKRETQYF | TGTGCCAGCAGCCAGACTACAGGGAAGAGGGAGACCCAGTACTTC
TRBJ2-5 | NA | NA | TRBV6-2/TRBV6-3 | CASSFTSKRFQETQYF | TGTGCCAGCAGTTTCACATCCAAACGATTCCAAGAGACCCAGTACTTC
TRBJ1-6 | NA | TRBD1 | TRBV20-1 | CSADRDRGNSPLHF | TGCAGTGCCGACCGGGACAGGGGTAATTCACCCCTCCACTTT